This TCR beta chain was found in a study of breast tumors, draining lymph nodes, adjacent tissues. This clonotype was seen at least ten times. Its specificity is not known. MiXCR, applied by TCRdb to the multiplex PCR reads, yields one record per CDR3 protein. The sample carries more than 250,000 distinct CDR3 sequences, 30% recorded once. Samples came from axillary lymph nodes draining the breast cancer. Study observations and caveats: Findings are consistent with lymph node origin and intratumoral expansion of most tumor T cells. Compared with basal-like, luminal-like tumors shared significantly more repertoire with nontumor tissue. Data only fit, rather than demonstrated, lymph node origin of most tumor T cells. Tumor repertoires ranked between lymph nodes and nontumor tissue in diversity, with V and J gene preferences.

This TCR was recovered from a female donor with breast cancer. Some clones in this sample may be carry-over from other donors' samples. Sequencing was done on a sample of axillary lymph node tissue.

The CDR3 reads CAISGLEGWNEQFF. For the CDR3, the DNA is TGTGCCATCAGTGGACTAGAGGGGTGGAATGAGCAGTTCTTC. The J gene is TRBJ2-1, the V gene TRBV10-3; the D gene is possibly TRBD2 (6 bases). Trimming removed 4 bases from V and 7 bases from J, with 14 bases in between. This CDR3 has 14 amino acids. Germline lookup yields CDR1 ENHRY and CDR2 SYGVKD.